This TCR beta chain was observed in a study of CD8+CD57+ T cells in acquired aplastic anemia listed by TCRdb under 2018. About the study as a whole: On average, sorted CD4+ and CD8+ cells yielded approximately 3 ug of extracted DNA, with a range of roughly 0.19 to 27.4 ug. CD8+CD57+ expansion was defined as frequency above the mean frequency observed in healthy subjects.

The full study reports these points: No significant difference in CD8+ Simpson's diversity was found between patients and healthy controls (P=0.060). Twenty-nine CD8+ CDR3 sequences were shared between patients and controls but appeared highly expressed in patients and within their immunodominant clones.

TCR beta VDJ combination and CDR3 sequence profiling used genomic DNA as the template. TCR repertoire sequencing was run on an Illumina HiSeq 2000. Per the original workflow: TRBV/TRBJ rearrangement plots, CDR3 size and DJ length profiles, and Simpson's diversity index were used to evaluate the repertoires. The most abundant DNA sequence in the deep sequencing data was defined as the immunodominant clone. CDR3 amino acid sequences were screened for sharing across subjects and were compared with published repertoires and the VDJdb database. TCRdb reprocessing: public reads trimmed at Q25 with fastp, clones called with MiXCR, in-frame beta chains kept. Duplicate CDR3 protein sequences are folded into a single record with the most common DNA and genes. The V and J calls were determined by TCRdb, not by the authors. The sample table holds some 200,000 distinct CDR3 sequences, of which around three fifths were seen once. Of the sample, around 50% falls within the top ten clones.

Expansion of CD8+CD57+ cells had been shown by flow cytometry in the patients chosen for sequencing. Every patient had a diagnosis of severe acquired aplastic anemia based on International Study of Aplastic Anemia and Agranulocytosis and Camitta criteria. No patient had received any therapy when blood was sampled. TCR repertoires of sorted CD4+ and CD8+ blood T cells from severe aplastic anemia patients and healthy subjects were deep-sequenced in the study. Patients were enrolled in the USA under clinicaltrials.gov protocols 00001620, 01623167, 00001397, 00071045, 00081523 and 00961064. Ficoll-Paque density gradient centrifugation was used to isolate peripheral blood mononuclear cells. Before DNA extraction, CD4+ and CD8+ T cells were sorted by FACS or by magnetic beads. Turning to this clonotype: It has no known antigen specificity. No much larger clone exists at a distance of one base, and base qualities are not known.

V was cut back by 1 base and J by 1 base, leaving a gap of 7 bases between them. CDR1 and CDR2, per the germline V gene, are KGHDR and SFDVKD. From the cysteine up to the phenylalanine, the CDR3 has a length of 16 residues. Only the CDR3 DNA is retained, 48 bases long and in frame from the first base. The specimen sequenced was sorted CD4+, CD8+, or CD8+CD57+ T cells (not recorded which) from PBMCs. This receptor was obtained from a human donor with aplastic anemia. The rearrangement combines TRBV24-1 with TRBJ2-6, with TRBD2 as a weak D call on 5 bases. The CDR3 has the sequence CATSDFTGSGANVLTF. The DNA reads TGTGCCACCAGTGATTTTACGGGGTCTGGGGCCAACGTCCTGACTTTC.